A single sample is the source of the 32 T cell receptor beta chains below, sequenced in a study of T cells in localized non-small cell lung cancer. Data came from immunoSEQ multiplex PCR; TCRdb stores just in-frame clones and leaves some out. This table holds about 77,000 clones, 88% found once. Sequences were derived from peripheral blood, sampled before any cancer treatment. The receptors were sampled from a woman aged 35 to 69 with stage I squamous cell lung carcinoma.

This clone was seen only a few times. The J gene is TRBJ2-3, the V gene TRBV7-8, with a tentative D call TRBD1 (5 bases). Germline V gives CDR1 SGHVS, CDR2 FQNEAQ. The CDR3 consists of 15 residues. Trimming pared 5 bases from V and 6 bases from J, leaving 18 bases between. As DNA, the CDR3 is TGTGCCAGCAGCAATGGACATGGGGCATGGGATACGCAGTATTTT. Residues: CASSNGHGAWDTQYF.

The CDR3 spells CATSRDESGYTF. CDR3 coding DNA: TGTGCCACCAGCAGAGACGAGAGTGGCTACACCTTC. This rearrangement joins TRBV15 to TRBJ1-2; D is undetermined. Trimming left V 0 bases short and J 7 bases short, with 6 bases between. The CDR3 is 12 amino acids. Germline-derived CDR1 and CDR2 are LNHNV and YYDKDF (reference sequence).

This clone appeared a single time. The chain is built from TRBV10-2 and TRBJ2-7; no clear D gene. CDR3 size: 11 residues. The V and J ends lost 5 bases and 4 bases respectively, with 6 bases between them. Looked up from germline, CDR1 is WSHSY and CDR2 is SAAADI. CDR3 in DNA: TGCGCCAGCAGTTTGGGGTACGAGCAGTACTTC. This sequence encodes CASSLGYEQYF.

Here the CDR3 reads CASKGDSNEQFF. The CDR3 DNA reads as TGTGCCAGCAAGGGGGACAGTAATGAGCAGTTCTTC. The V gene is TRBV2, the J gene TRBJ2-1; 7 bases line up with TRBD1. With V trimmed by 7 bases and J by 7 bases, 4 bases remained unmatched. Germline V CDR1 and CDR2: SNHLY, FYNNEI. The CDR3 length is 12 residues.

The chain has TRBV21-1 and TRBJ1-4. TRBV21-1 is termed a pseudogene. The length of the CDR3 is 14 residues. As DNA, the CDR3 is TGTGCCAGCAGCAAAGAACAAGGGGCGGGAAAACTGTTTTTT. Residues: CASSKEQGAGKLFF.

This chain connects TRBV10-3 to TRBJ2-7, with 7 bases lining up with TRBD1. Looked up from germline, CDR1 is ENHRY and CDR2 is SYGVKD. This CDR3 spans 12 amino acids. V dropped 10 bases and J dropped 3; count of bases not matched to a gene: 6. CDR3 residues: CATTGTVYEQYF. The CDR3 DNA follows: TGTGCCACGACCGGGACAGTCTACGAGCAGTACTTC.

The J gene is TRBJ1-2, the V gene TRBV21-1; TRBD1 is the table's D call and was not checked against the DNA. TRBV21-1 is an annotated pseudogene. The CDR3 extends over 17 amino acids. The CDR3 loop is CASSARGDRGRNYGYTF. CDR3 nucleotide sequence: TGTGCCAGCAGCGCAAGGGGAGACAGGGGACGTAACTATGGCTACACCTTC.

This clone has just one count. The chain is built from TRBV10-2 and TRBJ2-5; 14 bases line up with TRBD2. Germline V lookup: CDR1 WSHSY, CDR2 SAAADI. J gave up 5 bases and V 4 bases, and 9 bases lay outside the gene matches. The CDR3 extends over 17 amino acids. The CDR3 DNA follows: TGCGCCAGCAGTGTTGGGACTAGCGGGGGCCTCCGGGAGACCCAGTACTTC. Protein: CASSVGTSGGLRETQYF.

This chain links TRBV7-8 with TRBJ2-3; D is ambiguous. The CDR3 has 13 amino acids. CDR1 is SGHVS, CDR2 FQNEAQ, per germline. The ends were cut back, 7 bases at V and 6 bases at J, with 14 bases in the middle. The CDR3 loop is CASTPLVGDTQYF. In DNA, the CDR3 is TGTGCCAGCACCCCCCTCGTGGGGGATACGCAGTATTTT. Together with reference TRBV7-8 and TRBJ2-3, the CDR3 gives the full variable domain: GAGVSQSPRYKVAKRGQDVALRCDPISGHVSLFWYQQALGQGPEFLTYFQNEAQLDKSGLPSDRFFAERPEGSVSTLKIQRTQQEDSAVYLCASTPLVGDTQYFGPGTRLTVL.

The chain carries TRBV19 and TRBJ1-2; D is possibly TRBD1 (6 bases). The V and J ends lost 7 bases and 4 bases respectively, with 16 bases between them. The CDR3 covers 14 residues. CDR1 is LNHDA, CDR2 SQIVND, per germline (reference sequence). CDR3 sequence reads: CASTPQGRGYGYTF. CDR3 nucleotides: TGTGCCAGTACCCCTCAGGGGAGAGGCTATGGCTACACCTTC.

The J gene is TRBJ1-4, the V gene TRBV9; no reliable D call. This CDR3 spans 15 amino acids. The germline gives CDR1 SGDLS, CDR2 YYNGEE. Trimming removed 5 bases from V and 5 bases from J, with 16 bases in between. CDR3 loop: CASSGEGLENEKLFF. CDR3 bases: TGTGCCAGCAGTGGGGAAGGGTTGGAAAATGAAAAACTGTTTTTT. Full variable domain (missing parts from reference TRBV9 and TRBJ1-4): DSGVTQTPKHLITATGQRVTLRCSPRSGDLSVYWYQQSLDQGLQFLIQYYNGEERAKGNILERFSAQQFPDLHSELNLSSLELGDSALYFCASSGEGLENEKLFFGSGTQLSVL.

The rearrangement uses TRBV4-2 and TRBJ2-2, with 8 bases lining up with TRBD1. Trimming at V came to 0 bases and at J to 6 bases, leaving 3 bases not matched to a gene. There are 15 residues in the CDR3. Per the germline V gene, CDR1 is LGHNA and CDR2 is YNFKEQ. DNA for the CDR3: TGTGCCAGCAGCCAAGATATGACAGGGGCCGGGGAGCTGTTTTTT. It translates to CASSQDMTGAGELFF.

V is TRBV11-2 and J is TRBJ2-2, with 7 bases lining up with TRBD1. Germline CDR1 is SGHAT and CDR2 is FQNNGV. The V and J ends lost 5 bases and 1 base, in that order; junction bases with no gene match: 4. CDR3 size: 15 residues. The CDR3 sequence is CASSHRGLNTGELFF. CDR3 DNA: TGTGCCAGCAGCCACAGGGGCTTGAACACCGGGGAGCTGTTTTTT.

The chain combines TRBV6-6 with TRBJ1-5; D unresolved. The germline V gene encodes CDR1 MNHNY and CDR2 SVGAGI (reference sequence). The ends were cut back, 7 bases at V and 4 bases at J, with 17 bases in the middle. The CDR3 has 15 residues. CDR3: CASIGGQSYNQPQHF. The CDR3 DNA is TGTGCCAGCATAGGCGGCCAGTCGTATAATCAGCCCCAGCATTTT.

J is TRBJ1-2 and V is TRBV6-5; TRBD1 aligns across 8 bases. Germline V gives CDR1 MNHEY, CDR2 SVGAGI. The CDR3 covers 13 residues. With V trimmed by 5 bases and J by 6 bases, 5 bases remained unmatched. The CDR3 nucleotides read TGTGCCAGCAGTCGATCAGGGGGCGATGGCTACACCTTC. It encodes CASSRSGGDGYTF.

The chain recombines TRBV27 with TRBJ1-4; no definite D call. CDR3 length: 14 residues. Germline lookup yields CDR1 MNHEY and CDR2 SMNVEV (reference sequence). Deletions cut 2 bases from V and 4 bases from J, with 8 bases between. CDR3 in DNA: TGTGCCAGCAGTTTAAAGGGCCTTAATGAAAAACTGTTTTTT. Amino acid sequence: CASSLKGLNEKLFF.

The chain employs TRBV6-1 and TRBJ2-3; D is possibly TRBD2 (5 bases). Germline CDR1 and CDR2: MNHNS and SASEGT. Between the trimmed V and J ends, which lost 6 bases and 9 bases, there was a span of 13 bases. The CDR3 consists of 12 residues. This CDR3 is CASRETIGTQYF. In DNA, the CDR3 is TGTGCCAGCAGGGAGACTATCGGCACGCAGTATTTT.

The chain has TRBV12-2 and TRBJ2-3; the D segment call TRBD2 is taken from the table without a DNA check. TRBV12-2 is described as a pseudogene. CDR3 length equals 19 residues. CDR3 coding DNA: TGTGCAAGTCGCTTAGTGAGGGAGAAGGGACTAACTAGCACAGATACGCAGTATTTT. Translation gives CASRLVREKGLTSTDTQYF.

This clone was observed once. CDR3 nucleotides: TGTGCCAGCAGCTTAGTTGCTAGCGGGGGGGGGAATACGCAGTATTTT. Its translation: CASSLVASGGGNTQYF. The chain joins TRBV7-2 to TRBJ2-3; 12 bases line up with TRBD2. Germline V CDR1 and CDR2: SGHTA, FQGNSA. V dropped 1 base and J dropped 7; count of bases not matched to a gene: 6. This CDR3 region has 16 residues.

The CDR3 bases are TGTGCCAGTACCGTGACCCTGGATCAGCCCCAGCATTTT. Protein: CASTVTLDQPQHF. The chain employs TRBV19 and TRBJ1-5; the D is unclear. Between the trimmed V and J ends, which lost 7 bases and 5 bases, there was a span of 12 bases. The CDR3 is 13 residues long. The germline V gene has CDR1 LNHDA and CDR2 SQIVND (reference sequence).

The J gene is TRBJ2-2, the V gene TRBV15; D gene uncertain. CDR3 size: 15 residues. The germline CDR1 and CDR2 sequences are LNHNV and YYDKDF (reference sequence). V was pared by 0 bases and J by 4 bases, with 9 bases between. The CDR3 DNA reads TGTGCCACCAGCAGAGAGCGATCTGTCACCGGGGAGCTGTTTTTT. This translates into CATSRERSVTGELFF.

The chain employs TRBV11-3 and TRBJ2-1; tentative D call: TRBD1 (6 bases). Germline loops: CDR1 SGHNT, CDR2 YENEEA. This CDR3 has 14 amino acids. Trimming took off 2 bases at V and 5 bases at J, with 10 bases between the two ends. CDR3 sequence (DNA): TGTGCCAGCAGCTTAAGGGGGTTCAACAATGAGCAGTTCTTC. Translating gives CASSLRGFNNEQFF.

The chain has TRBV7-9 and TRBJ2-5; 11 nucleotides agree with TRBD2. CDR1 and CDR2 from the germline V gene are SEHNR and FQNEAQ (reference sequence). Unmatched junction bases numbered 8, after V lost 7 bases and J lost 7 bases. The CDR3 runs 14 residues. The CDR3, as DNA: TGTGCCAGCATCAAAGGGACTAGCGGAGGGACCCAGTACTTC. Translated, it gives CASIKGTSGGTQYF.

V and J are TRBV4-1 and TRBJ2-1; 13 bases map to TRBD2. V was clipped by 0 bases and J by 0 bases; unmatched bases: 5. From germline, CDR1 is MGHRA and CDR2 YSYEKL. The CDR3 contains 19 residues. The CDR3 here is CASSQEGTSGASSYNEQFF. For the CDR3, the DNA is TGCGCCAGCAGCCAAGAGGGGACTAGCGGGGCGAGCTCCTACAATGAGCAGTTCTTC.

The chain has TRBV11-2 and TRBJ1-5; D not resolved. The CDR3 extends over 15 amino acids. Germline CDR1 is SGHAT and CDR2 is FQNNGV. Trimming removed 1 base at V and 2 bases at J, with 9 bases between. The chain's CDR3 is CASSLGVGGNQPQHF. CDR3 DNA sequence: TGTGCCAGCAGCTTAGGGGTTGGGGGCAATCAGCCCCAGCATTTT.

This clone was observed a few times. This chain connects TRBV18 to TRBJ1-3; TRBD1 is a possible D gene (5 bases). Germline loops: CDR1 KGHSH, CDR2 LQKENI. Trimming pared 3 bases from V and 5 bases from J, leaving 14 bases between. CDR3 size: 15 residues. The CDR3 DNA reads TGTGCCAGCTCACCCCCGACAGATCGCCGAAACACCATATATTTT. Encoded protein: CASSPPTDRRNTIYF.

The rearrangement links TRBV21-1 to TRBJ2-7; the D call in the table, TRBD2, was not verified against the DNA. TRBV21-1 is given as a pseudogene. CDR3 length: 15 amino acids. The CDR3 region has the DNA TGTGCCAGCAGCAAAGAGGGCGGGAGCTCCTACGAGCAGTACTTC. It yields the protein CASSKEGGSSYEQYF.

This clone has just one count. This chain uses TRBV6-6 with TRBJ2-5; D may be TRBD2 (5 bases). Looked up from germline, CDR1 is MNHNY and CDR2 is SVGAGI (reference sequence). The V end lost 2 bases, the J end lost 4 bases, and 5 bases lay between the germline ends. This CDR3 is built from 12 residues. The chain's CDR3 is CASSYGRETQYF. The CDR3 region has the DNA TGTGCCAGCAGTTACGGGAGAGAGACCCAGTACTTC.

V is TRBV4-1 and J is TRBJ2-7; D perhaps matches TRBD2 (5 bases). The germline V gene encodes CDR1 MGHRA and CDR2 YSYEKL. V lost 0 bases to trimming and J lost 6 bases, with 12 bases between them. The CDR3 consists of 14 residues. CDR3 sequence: CASSQDTRPSEQYF. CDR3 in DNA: TGCGCCAGCAGCCAAGATACTAGGCCGAGCGAGCAGTACTTC.

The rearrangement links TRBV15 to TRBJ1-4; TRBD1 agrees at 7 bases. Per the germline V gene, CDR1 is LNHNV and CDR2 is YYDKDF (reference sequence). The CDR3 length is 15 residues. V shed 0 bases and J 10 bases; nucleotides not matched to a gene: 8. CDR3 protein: CATSRDRTGGGKLFF. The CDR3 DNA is TGTGCCACCAGCAGAGATCGGACAGGAGGGGGAAAACTGTTTTTT. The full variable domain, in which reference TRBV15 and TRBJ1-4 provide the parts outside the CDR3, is DAMVIQNPRYQVTQFGKPVTLSCSQTLNHNVMYWYQQKSSQAPKLLFHYYDKDFNNEADTPDNFQSRRPNTSFCFLDIRSPGLGDTAMYLCATSRDRTGGGKLFFGSGTQLSVL.

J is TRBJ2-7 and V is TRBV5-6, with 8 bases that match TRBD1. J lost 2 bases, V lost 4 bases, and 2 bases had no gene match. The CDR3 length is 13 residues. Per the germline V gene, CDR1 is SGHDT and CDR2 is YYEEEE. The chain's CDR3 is CASSGTGAYEQYF. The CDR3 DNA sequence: TGTGCCAGCAGCGGGACAGGAGCCTACGAGCAGTACTTC.

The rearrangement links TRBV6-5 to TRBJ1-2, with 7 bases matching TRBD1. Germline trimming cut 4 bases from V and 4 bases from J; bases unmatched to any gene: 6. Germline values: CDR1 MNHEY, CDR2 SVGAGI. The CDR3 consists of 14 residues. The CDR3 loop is CASSSRGGGYGYTF. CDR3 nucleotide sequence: TGTGCCAGCAGTTCCAGGGGGGGAGGCTATGGCTACACCTTC.